The clone carrying this T cell receptor beta chain was seen repeatedly, ten times or more. As yet, its antigen is unknown. With the read ending 3 residues before the CDR3 end, the germline J gene is used to fill in that end. Donors gave roughly 4.5 to 9 ml heparinized peripheral whole blood. Equal genomic DNA amounts from CVID and control samples were sequenced. Assay used: immunoSEQ multiplex PCR; TCRdb lists only in-frame clones, some missing. There are roughly 40,000 clones in the sample, none observed a single time. The record originates from a study of T cell clonality in common variable immunodeficiency. Study results and limitations: TCRbeta clonality was increased in CVID versus healthy controls. Patient heterogeneity in the CVID cohort limited correlations between repertoire features and clinical complications.

Germline values: CDR1 GTSNPN, CDR2 SVGIG (reference sequence). V was trimmed by 5 bases and J by 0 bases, leaving 5 bases between them. The length of the CDR3 is 11 residues. The chain links TRBV30 to TRBJ2-7; D not certain. The receptor comes from a person aged 18 to 75 in good health. Input material: peripheral blood mononuclear cells. The sequenced part of the CDR3 DNA is TGTGCCTGGCAGGTCTCCTACGAG. This encodes CAWQVSYE. The full CDR3 reads CAWQVSYEQYF.